This T cell receptor beta chain was captured in a study of blood T cell repertoires in COVID-19. Study context: Spain, Italy and the United States supplied samples that represented acute and convalescent COVID-19. T cells, B-cell-depleted T cells, or PBMCs provided the cDNA or gDNA that served as material.

Study processing details: Amplification of reference gene primers provided the estimated nucleated cell counts. The table came from immunoSEQ multiplex PCR; TCRdb's copy has only in-frame clones and leaves some out. That table furnishes V, J and clone size, whereas the DNA furnished D and trimming. The data contain about 400,000 clones, 86% of them singletons. The CDR3 loop spans 14 amino acids. Germline lookup yields CDR1 MNHEY and CDR2 SVGAGI. Concerning this clone itself: Compared with germline, one end of the junction differs, possibly owing to a read error.

The chain recombines TRBV6-5 with TRBJ2-5; no definite D call. Sequencing was carried out using peripheral blood. This TCR was recovered from a woman in her thirties with active or convalescent COVID-19. The CDR3 sequence: CASRAFPTQQTQYF. The CDR3 region has the DNA TGTGCCAGCAGAGCCTTTCCTACCCAACAGACCCAGTACTTC.